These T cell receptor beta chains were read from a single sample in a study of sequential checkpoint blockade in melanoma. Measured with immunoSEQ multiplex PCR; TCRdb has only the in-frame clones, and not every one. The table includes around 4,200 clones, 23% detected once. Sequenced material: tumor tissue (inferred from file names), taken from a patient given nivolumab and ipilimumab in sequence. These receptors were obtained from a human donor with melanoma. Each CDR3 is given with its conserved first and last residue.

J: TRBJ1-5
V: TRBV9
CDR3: CASTTAGQGPNQPQHF

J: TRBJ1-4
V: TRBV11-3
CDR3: CASSSPGQGNEKLFF

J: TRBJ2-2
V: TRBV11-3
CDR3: CASKKDGGGNTGELFF

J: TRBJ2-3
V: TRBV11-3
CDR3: CASSFIASGATDTQYF

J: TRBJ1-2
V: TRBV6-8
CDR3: CASSSGGKVYGYTF

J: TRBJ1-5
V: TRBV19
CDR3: CASNTQGGQPQHF

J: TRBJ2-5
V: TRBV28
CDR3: CASRWRGQETQYF

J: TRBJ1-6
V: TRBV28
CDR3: CASSAGPGLISPLHF

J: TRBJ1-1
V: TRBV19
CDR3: CASSPRQGAAFF

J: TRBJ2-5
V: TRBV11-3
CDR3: CASSLERATQETQYF

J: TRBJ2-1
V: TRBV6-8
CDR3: CASKSSGGALGFF

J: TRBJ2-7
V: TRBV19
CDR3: CASSIGAGEVYEQYF

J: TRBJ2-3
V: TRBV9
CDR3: CASGGGGAIRQDTQYF

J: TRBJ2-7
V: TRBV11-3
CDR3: CASSPPDRPYEQYF

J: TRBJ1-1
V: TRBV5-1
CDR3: CASSSTGGGGTEAFF

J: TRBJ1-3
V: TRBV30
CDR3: CAWSQGSFGALNTIYF

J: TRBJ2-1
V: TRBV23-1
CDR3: CASSQDGLRNNEQFF

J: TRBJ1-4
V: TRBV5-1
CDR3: CASSPGRRSEKLFF

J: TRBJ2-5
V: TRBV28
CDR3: CASTLSGGQETQYF

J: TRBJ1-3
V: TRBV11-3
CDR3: CASSWTRQGFSGNTIYF

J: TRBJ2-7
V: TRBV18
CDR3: CASSDGQVYEQYF

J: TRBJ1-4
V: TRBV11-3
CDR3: CASSLFGVVEKLFF